This T cell receptor (beta chain) was captured in a study of T cell responses to AZD1222 COVID-19 vaccine. Overall study: Pooling of second doses given at about 4 or about 12 weeks was done. Overall study findings and caveats: Within unmutated variant regions lay the reported targets of nearly half of spike-specific TCRs. Baseline testing showed seropositivity in only a handful of AZD1222 recipients. In a largely white British group with more females than males, clonal diversity was possibly underestimated.

As for this clone: Its antigen is not identified.

Trimming removed 1 base at V and 1 base at J, with 17 bases between. CDR3 size: 18 residues. The germline CDR1 and CDR2 sequences are MGHRA and YSYEKL. Repertoires were generated with immunoSEQ multiplex PCR, while TCRdb's copy carries only in-frame clones and drops some. The repertoire holds 84,000 or so clones, with nearly 90% as singletons. The sample was peripheral blood, taken on day 0 of AZD1222 vaccination. The V call is TRBV4-1, the J call TRBJ1-5; a weak D match, TRBD1 (5 bases). The TCR sequence derives from an adult in good health. The DNA of the CDR3 is TGCGCCAGCAGCCAAGCCCCCCTACAGGCCTTCAGCAATCAGCCCCAGCATTTT. Translation: CASSQAPLQAFSNQPQHF.